One sample yielded the 16 T cell receptor beta chains listed below, sequenced in a study of cytomegalovirus exposure and HLA in healthy donors. The study ran its PCR with 60 Vbeta and 13 Jbeta primers. Clones were read by immunoSEQ multiplex PCR, and TCRdb kept only the in-frame ones, dropping some. The profile covers approximately 220,000 clones, with around 75% appearing a single time and 1.8% taken by the ten largest. The specimen sequenced was PBMCs. The source of these receptors is a woman aged 30 to 39 in good health and CMV-seronegative.

With regard to this clone: Different DNA sequences within this sample yield the same CDR3. The rearrangement links TRBV7-3 to TRBJ2-1; TRBD2 matches 7 bases. This CDR3 has 13 amino acids. Germline V gives CDR1 SGHTA, CDR2 FQGTGA. Trimming at V came to 2 bases and at J to 7 bases, leaving 2 bases not matched to a gene. The CDR3 sequence: CASSLGGGNEQFF. The CDR3, as DNA: TGTGCCAGCAGCTTAGGGGGGGGAAATGAGCAGTTCTTC.

The chain combines TRBV18 with TRBJ1-5; TRBD1 agrees at 11 bases. The CDR3 is 16 amino acids. With V trimmed by 6 bases and J by 0 bases, 4 bases remained unmatched. From germline, CDR1 is KGHSH and CDR2 LQKENI. The CDR3 sequence is CASSQGQGGSNQPQHF. The CDR3 nucleotides read TGTGCCAGCTCCCAGGGACAGGGGGGTAGCAATCAGCCCCAGCATTTT.

The chain uses TRBV29-1 and TRBJ2-2; D ambiguous. The CDR3 runs 12 residues. Trimming took 1 base from V and 7 from J, leaving 7 bases between them. CDR1 and CDR2 from the germline V gene are SQVTM and ANQGSEA. The CDR3 region is CSVEVRVGELFF. CDR3 DNA: TGCAGCGTTGAAGTGAGAGTCGGGGAGCTGTTTTTT.

The CDR3 DNA follows: TGTGCCAGCAGCTTAGAGAGCTATCCCTCAACCTACGAGCAGTACTTC. This gives the protein CASSLESYPSTYEQYF. The chain uses TRBV7-2 and TRBJ2-7; D remains ambiguous. Germline values: CDR1 SGHTA, CDR2 FQGNSA. Trimming took 1 base from V and 2 from J, leaving 15 bases between them. CDR3 length: 16 amino acids.

This clone is a singleton in its sample. The chain couples TRBV5-5 to TRBJ2-2; 9 bases are shared with TRBD2. Per germline, CDR1 SGHKS and CDR2 YYEKEE (reference sequence). The CDR3 has 15 residues. V lost 4 bases, J lost 3 bases, and 4 bases stayed unmatched. The CDR3 region is CASSTTSGYTGELFF. In DNA form, the CDR3 reads TGTGCCAGCAGCACGACTAGCGGCTACACCGGGGAGCTGTTTTTT. Full variable domain (rest looked up from reference TRBV5-5 and TRBJ2-2): DAGVTQSPTHLIKTRGQQVTLRCSPISGHKSVSWYQQVLGQGPQFIFQYYEKEERGRGNFPDRFSARQFPNYSSELNVNALLLGDSALYLCASSTTSGYTGELFFGEGSRLTVL.

Points on this clone: The junction departs from germline at one end; a sequencing error may be responsible. The rearrangement uses TRBV7-9 and TRBJ2-2, with D possibly matching TRBD1 (6 bases). The CDR3 covers 16 residues. CDR1 is SEHNR and CDR2 is FQNEAQ in the germline V gene (reference sequence). The CDR3 here is CSSSFTSGQSTGELFF. The CDR3 coding sequence is TGTTCCAGCAGCTTCACTTCCGGACAGTCGACCGGGGAGCTGTTTTTT.

The chain combines TRBV27 with TRBJ2-1, with 8 bases fitting TRBD2. Germline trimming cut 4 bases from V and 8 bases from J; bases unmatched to any gene: 4. The V gene's germline CDR1 is MNHEY and CDR2 SMNVEV (reference sequence). The CDR3 contains 13 residues. The CDR3 region is CASSWPGGYEQFF. The CDR3 region has the DNA TGTGCCAGCAGTTGGCCGGGAGGGTATGAGCAGTTCTTC.

This clone was recorded a few times. The rearrangement uses TRBV6-6 and TRBJ2-3; 8 bases agree with TRBD2. The CDR3 runs 15 residues. The trim removed 7 bases at V and 0 bases at J, leaving 6 bases unmatched. The germline CDR1 and CDR2 sequences are MNHNY and SVGAGI (reference sequence). The CDR3: CASTRQRGSTDTQYF. In nucleotides, the CDR3 is TGTGCCAGCACCCGGCAGCGGGGGAGCACAGATACGCAGTATTTT.

This clone was found once. This rearrangement joins TRBV4-1 to TRBJ2-5; TRBD2 matches 9 bases. The CDR3 length is 16 residues. V shed 0 bases and J 5 bases; nucleotides not matched to a gene: 7. Germline assignment: CDR1 MGHRA and CDR2 YSYEKL. The CDR3 region has the DNA TGCGCCAGCAGCCAAGATCGAGGTAGCGGGAGTGAGACCCAGTACTTC. Translated: CASSQDRGSGSETQYF.

The chain uses TRBV10-3 and TRBJ2-3; D remains unclear. Trimming left V 0 bases short and J 0 bases short, with 7 bases between. The CDR3 loop spans 15 amino acids. Germline V gene sequence: CDR1 ENHRY, CDR2 SYGVKD. CDR3 in DNA: TGTGCCATCAGTGAGTCGACCGGGAGCACAGATACGCAGTATTTT. Translation: CAISESTGSTDTQYF.

A remark on this clone: One end of the junction does not line up with germline, which may come from a read error. The rearrangement links TRBV7-9 to TRBJ2-2; D gene ambiguous. There are 13 residues in the CDR3. Germline CDR1 reads SEHNR; CDR2 reads FQNEAQ (reference sequence). The CDR3 DNA reads as TGTCCCAGCAGCCCGCTAGTATCCGGGGAGCTGTTTTTT. Protein sequence: CPSSPLVSGELFF.

This chain connects TRBV6-6 to TRBJ1-1, with 9 bases that match TRBD1. This CDR3 contains 13 residues. V was pared by 4 bases and J by 7 bases, with 4 bases of the junction left unmatched. The germline gives CDR1 MNHNY, CDR2 SVGAGI (reference sequence). CDR3 region: CASSFNRGLEAFF. CDR3 DNA: TGTGCCAGCAGTTTCAACAGGGGGCTTGAAGCTTTCTTT.

The chain joins TRBV19 to TRBJ2-5; possibly TRBD1 for D (6 bases). V was pared by 5 bases and J by 4 bases, with 11 bases between. There are 13 residues in the CDR3. Germline loops: CDR1 LNHDA, CDR2 SQIVND (reference sequence). CDR3 protein: CASSHDRLETQYF. The CDR3 DNA reads TGTGCCAGTAGTCACGACAGGCTAGAGACCCAGTACTTC. The whole variable domain, remainder taken from reference TRBV19 and TRBJ2-5, is DGGITQSPKYLFRKEGQNVTLSCEQNLNHDAMYWYRQDPGQGLRLIYYSQIVNDFQKGDIAEGYSVSREKKESFPLTVTSAQKNPTAFYLCASSHDRLETQYFGPGTRLLVL.

The J gene is TRBJ2-5, the V gene TRBV5-4, with 10 bases identical to TRBD2. This CDR3 spans 16 amino acids. The junction had 8 bases not matched to a gene; V was cut back by 4 bases and J by 2 bases. CDR1 and CDR2 from the germline V gene are SGHNT and YYREEE (reference sequence). CDR3 nucleotides: TGTGCCAGCAGCGTAGCATTTAGCGGGGGGCAAGAGACCCAGTACTTC. Protein product: CASSVAFSGGQETQYF.

This sequence joins TRBV5-4 and TRBJ2-7; D not certain. Germline-derived CDR1 and CDR2 are SGHNT and YYREEE (reference sequence). V was shortened by 2 bases and J by 1 base, with 7 bases between the two germline ends. This CDR3 contains 13 residues. The CDR3 loop reads CASSLMSSYEQYF. In DNA, the CDR3 is TGTGCCAGCAGCTTAATGTCTTCCTACGAGCAGTACTTC. The full variable domain, its missing parts supplied by reference TRBV5-4 and TRBJ2-7, is ETGVTQSPTHLIKTRGQQVTLRCSSQSGHNTVSWYQQALGQGPQFIFQYYREEENGRGNFPPRFSGLQFPNYSSELNVNALELDDSALYLCASSLMSSYEQYFGPGTRLTVT.

This clone was detected only a few times. The V gene is TRBV10-3, the J gene TRBJ2-1, with D tentatively TRBD1 (6 bases). Germline loops: CDR1 ENHRY, CDR2 SYGVKD. This CDR3 has 13 residues. Between the trimmed V and J ends, which lost 5 bases and 7 bases, there was a span of 12 bases. In nucleotides, the CDR3 is TGTGCCATCAGTTTAGGGGGAGTAAATGAGCAGTTCTTC. It is translated as CAISLGGVNEQFF.